This TCR beta chain comes out of a study of T cells in localized non-small cell lung cancer (dated by TCRdb to about 2020). The study in broad terms: T cell repertoires of 236 early-stage NSCLC patients were analyzed, with tumors being compared against uninvolved tumor-adjacent lungs. The cohort comprised some 240 treatment-naïve NSCLC patients with resected, localized lung tumors. Of the NSCLC patients, over 120 were male and approximately 99 were female, and the mean age was around 66 years. The paper as a whole reports these results and caveats: Uninvolved tumor-adjacent lung showed the highest T cell clonality, higher than tumor, which suggests more focused antigenic responses in the uninvolved tumor-adjacent lung. Longer overall survival was associated with higher blood T cell density, whereas shorter survival was associated with higher adjacent-lung clonality. Of the top 100 tumor clones, a median of roughly 56 were detected in paired uninvolved adjacent lung; 28 were also among that lung's top 100. Because of the exploratory design, TCR variables were selected using unadjusted p-values without false-discovery rate correction. Multi-region tumor sequencing was not performed, so intratumor heterogeneity could not be excluded.

TCR beta CDR3 regions were sequenced from DNA using the immunoSEQ Assay. Regarding the original processing steps: To compute T cell density, TCR beta template counts were normalized to usable DNA, which was estimated by amplifying housekeeping genes. Richness was estimated with the preseqR package, extrapolating to 400,000 templates for PBMC samples and 120,000 templates for tissue samples. Clonality was taken to be one minus Pielou's evenness. Differential abundance testing on productive amino-acid clonotypes, with a minimum total count of 5 and an alpha of 0.1, was used to identify tissue-enriched TCRs. The Jaccard Index and the Morisita Overlap Index were used to measure repertoire overlap between compartments. TCR beta CDR3s were clustered by GLIPH together with public tetramer-defined viral CDR3s, and at least three viral sequences plus V-gene enrichment were required for viral motifs. Not all clones reach the TCRdb copy of this immuneACCESS table, which keeps in-frame sequences only. Checked studies attribute under half of the gap to unresolved V genes and leave the rest unexplained. The V and J calls and clone size are taken from that table; D and trimming were inferred from the DNA. Within this sample are fewer than 40,000 clones, with approximately 90% of them counted one time only. The top ten clonotypes cover less than 20% of the sample.

At diagnosis, tumor, uninvolved tumor-adjacent lung and peripheral blood were collected and then preserved as a mix of FFPE and fresh-frozen material. For TCR repertoire profiling, blood samples were analyzed as peripheral blood mononuclear cells. This clone was observed a few times. No cognate antigen has been identified for it. No base-level quality is on record; no much larger clone is a single base apart. The germline ends are 12 bases apart after V is trimmed by 7 bases and J by 5 bases. CDR1 and CDR2 are read off the germline V gene (reference sequence) as PRHDT and FYEKMQ. The CDR3 sequence holds 14 residues, the cysteine and phenylalanine included. Just CDR3 DNA is preserved here, 42 bases in frame from base 1.

The chain links TRBV13 with TRBJ1-6; TRBD1 might be the D gene, on 6 matching bases. This specimen consisted of peripheral blood mononuclear cells, obtained before any cancer treatment. The receptor was derived from a man aged 40 to 70 with stage III lung adenocarcinoma. The CDR3 protein: CASTIGQHNSPLHF. In nucleotide form, the sequence is TGTGCCAGCACAATAGGACAGCATAATTCACCCCTCCACTTT.